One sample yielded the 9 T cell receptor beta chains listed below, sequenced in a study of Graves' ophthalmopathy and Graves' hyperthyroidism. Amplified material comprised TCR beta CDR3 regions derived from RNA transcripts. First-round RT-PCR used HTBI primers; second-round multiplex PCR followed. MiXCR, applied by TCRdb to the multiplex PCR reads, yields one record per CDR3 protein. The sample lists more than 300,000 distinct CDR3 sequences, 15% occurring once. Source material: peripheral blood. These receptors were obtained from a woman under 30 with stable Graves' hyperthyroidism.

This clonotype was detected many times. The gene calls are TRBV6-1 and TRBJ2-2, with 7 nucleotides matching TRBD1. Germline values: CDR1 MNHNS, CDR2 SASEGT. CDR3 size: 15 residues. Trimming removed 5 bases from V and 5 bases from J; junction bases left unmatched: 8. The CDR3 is CASSHTGVGTGELFF. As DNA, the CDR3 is TGTGCCAGCAGTCATACAGGGGTCGGAACCGGGGAGCTGTTTTTT.

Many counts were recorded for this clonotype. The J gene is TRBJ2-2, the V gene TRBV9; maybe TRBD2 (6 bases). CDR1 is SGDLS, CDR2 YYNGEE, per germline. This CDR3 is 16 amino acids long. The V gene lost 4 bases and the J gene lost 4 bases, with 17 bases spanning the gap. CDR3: CASSLGLSSFTGELFF. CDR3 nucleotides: TGTGCCAGCAGCTTGGGACTTTCATCATTCACCGGGGAGCTGTTTTTT.

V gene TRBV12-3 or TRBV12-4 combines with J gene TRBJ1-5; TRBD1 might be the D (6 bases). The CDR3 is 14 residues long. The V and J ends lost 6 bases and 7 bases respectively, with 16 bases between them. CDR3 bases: TGTGCCAGCAGGGGGGGGCAGGGGCGGCAGCCCCAGCATTTT. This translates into CASRGGQGRQPQHF.

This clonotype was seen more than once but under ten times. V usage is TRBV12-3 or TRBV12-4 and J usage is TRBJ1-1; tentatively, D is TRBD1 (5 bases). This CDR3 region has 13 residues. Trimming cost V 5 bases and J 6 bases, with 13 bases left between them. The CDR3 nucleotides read TGTGCCAGCAGTCCGCAGGGACCCCCTGAAGCTTTCTTT. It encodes CASSPQGPPEAFF.

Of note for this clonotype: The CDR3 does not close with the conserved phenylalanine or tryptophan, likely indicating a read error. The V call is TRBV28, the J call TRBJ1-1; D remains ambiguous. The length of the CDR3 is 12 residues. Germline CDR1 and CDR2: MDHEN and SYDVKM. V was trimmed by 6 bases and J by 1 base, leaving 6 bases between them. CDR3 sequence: CASSLKNTEAFV. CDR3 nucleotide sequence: TGTGCCAGCAGCCTCAAGAACACTGAAGCTTTCGTT.

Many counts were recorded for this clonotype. DNA for the CDR3: TGTGCCAGCAGCGTGACGAGCTTTCAAGAGACCCAGTACTTC. Protein sequence: CASSVTSFQETQYF. The J gene is TRBJ2-5, the V gene TRBV9; D remains unclear. This CDR3 has 14 amino acids. Germline lookup yields CDR1 SGDLS and CDR2 YYNGEE. Trimming removed 2 bases at V and 2 bases at J, with 10 bases between.

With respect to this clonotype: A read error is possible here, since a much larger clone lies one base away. In nucleotides, the CDR3 is TGTGCCAGCAGCTTAATTTCATCAGCGAACACTGGAGCTTTCTTT. Translation gives CASSLISSANTGAFF. This rearrangement joins TRBV7-2 to TRBJ1-1; D remains ambiguous. The CDR3 sequence is 15 residues long. Germline V gives CDR1 SGHTA, CDR2 FQGNSA.

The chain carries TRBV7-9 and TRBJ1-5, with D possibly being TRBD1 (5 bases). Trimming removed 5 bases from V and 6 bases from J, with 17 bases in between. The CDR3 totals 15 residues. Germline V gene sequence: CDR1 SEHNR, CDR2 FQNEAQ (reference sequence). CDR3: CASSLGGAEGQPQHF. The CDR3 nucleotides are TGTGCCAGCAGCCTGGGTGGGGCGGAAGGTCAGCCCCAGCATTTT. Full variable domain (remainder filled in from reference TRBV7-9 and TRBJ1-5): DTGVSQNPRHKITKRGQNVTFRCDPISEHNRLYWYRQTLGQGPEFLTYFQNEAQLEKSRLLSDRFSAERPKGSFSTLEIQRTEQGDSAMYLCASSLGGAEGQPQHFGDGTRLSIL.

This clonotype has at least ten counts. The CDR3 nucleotides are TGCAGTGCTAGCCTTCGTTACGAGCAGTACTTC. Translating gives CSASLRYEQYF. The chain is built from TRBV20-1 and TRBJ2-7; no firm D call. Trimming took 3 bases from V and 4 from J, leaving 7 bases between them. Looked up from germline, CDR1 is DFQATT and CDR2 is SNEGSKA (reference sequence). This CDR3 is built from 11 residues.